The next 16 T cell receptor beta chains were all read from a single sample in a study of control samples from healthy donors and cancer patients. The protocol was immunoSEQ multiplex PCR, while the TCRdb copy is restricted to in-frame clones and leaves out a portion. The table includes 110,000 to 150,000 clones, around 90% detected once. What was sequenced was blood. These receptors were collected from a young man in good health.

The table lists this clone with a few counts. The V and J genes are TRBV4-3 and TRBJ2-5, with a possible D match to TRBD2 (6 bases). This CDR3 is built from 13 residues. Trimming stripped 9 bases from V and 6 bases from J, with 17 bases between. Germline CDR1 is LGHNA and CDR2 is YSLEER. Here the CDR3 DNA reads TGCGCCAGGAACCCGCGGGGTGGGAAGACCCAGTACTTC. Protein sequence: CARNPRGGKTQYF.

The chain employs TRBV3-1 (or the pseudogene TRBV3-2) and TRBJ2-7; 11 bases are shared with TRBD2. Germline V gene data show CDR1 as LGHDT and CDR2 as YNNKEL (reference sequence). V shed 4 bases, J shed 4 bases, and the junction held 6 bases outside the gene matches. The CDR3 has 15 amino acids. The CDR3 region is CASSPLGTSGYEQYF. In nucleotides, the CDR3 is TGTGCCAGCAGCCCTCTAGGGACTAGCGGTTACGAGCAGTACTTC.

CDR3 loop: CASRGRTSGRVDEQFF. In DNA form, the CDR3 reads TGTGCCAGCAGGGGAAGGACTAGCGGGAGAGTAGATGAGCAGTTCTTC. This chain links TRBV11-3 with TRBJ2-1, with 13 bases lining up with TRBD2. The germline gives CDR1 SGHNT, CDR2 YENEEA. V was clipped by 6 bases and J by 8 bases; unmatched bases: 10. The CDR3 contains 16 residues.

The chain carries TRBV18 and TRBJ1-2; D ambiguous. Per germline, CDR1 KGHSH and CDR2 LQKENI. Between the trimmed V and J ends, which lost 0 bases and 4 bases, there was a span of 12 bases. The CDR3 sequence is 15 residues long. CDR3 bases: TGTGCCAGCTCACCACCAGAGGGCAGATTCTATGGCTACACCTTC. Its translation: CASSPPEGRFYGYTF.

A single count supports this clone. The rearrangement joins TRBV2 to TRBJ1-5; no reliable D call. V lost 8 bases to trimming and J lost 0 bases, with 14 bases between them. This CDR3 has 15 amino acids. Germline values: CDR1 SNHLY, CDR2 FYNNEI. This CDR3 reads CASHALAYSNQPQHF. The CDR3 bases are TGTGCCAGCCATGCGTTGGCGTATAGCAATCAGCCCCAGCATTTT.

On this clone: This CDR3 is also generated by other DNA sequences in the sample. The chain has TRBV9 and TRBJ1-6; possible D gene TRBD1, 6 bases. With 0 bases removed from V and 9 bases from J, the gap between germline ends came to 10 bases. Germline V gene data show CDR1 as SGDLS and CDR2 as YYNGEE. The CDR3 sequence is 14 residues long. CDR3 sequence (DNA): TGTGCCAGCAGCGTAGACGGGGGCGGTTCACCCCTCCACTTT. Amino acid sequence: CASSVDGGGSPLHF.

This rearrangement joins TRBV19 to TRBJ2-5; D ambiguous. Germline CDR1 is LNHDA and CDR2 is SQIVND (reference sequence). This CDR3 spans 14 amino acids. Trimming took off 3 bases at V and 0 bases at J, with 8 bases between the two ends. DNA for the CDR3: TGTGCCAGTAGTATTGGGGATAACCAAGAGACCCAGTACTTC. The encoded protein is CASSIGDNQETQYF.

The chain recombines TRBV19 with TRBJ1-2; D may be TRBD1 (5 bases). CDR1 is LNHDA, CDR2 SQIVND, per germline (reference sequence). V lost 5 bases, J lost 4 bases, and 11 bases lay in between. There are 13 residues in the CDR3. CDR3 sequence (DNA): TGTGCCAGTAGTGTCAGGGTCTCCTATGGCTACACCTTC. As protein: CASSVRVSYGYTF.

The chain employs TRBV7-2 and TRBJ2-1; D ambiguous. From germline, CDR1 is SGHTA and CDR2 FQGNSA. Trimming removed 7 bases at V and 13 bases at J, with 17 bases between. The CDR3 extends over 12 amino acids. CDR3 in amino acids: CASNPLGLDQFF. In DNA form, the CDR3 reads TGTGCCAGCAACCCGCTCGGATTAGATCAGTTCTTC.

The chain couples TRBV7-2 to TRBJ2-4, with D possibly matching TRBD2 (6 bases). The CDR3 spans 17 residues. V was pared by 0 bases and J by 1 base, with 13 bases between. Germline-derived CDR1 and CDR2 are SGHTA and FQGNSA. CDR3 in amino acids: CASSLARGNLAKNIQYF. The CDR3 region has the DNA TGTGCCAGCAGCTTAGCGCGGGGTAATTTGGCCAAAAACATTCAGTACTTC.

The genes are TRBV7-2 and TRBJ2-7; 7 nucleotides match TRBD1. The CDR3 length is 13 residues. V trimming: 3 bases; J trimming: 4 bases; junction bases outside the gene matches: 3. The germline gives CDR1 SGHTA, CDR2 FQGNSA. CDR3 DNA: TGTGCCAGCAGCTTTGACAGGGATTACGAGCAGTACTTC. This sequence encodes CASSFDRDYEQYF.

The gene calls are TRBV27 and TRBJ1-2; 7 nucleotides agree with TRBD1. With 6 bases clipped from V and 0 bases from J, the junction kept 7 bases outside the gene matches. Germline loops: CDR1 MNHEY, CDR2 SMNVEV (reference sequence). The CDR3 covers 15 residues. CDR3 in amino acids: CASSLTGSPNYGYTF. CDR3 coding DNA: TGTGCCAGCAGCCTGACAGGGAGCCCTAACTATGGCTACACCTTC.

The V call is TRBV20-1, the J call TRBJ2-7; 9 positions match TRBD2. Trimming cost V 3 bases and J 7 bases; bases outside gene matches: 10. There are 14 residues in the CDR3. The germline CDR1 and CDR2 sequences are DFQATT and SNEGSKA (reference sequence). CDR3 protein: CSASKDGTSFEQYF. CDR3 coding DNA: TGCAGTGCTAGTAAAGACGGGACTAGCTTTGAGCAGTACTTC.

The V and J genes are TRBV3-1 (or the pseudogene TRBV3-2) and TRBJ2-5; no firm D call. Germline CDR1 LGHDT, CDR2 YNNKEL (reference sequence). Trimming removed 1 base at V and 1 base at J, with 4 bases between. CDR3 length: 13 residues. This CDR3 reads CASSQVTQETQYF. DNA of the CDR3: TGTGCCAGCAGCCAAGTGACCCAAGAGACCCAGTACTTC.

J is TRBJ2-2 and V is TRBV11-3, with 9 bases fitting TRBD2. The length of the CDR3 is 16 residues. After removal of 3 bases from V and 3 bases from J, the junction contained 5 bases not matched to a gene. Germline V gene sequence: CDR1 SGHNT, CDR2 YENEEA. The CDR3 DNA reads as TGTGCCAGCAGCTTTGTTAGCGGGAGAGACACCGGGGAGCTGTTTTTT. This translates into CASSFVSGRDTGELFF.

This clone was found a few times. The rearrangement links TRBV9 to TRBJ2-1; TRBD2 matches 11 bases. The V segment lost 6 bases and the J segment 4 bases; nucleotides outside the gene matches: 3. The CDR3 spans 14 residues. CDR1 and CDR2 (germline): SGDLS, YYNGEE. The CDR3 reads CASTGLAGYNEQFF. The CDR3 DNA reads TGTGCCAGCACAGGACTAGCGGGTTACAATGAGCAGTTCTTC.